The 26 T cell receptor beta chains below all came from one sample that was sequenced in a study of shared clonotypes between healthy human individuals (TCRdb year 2020). Library construction relied on the immunoSEQ multiplex PCR assay. TCRdb carries this immuneACCESS record with in-frame sequences only. Its versions omit some clonotypes, under half of them owing to an unresolved V gene in the studies checked, with the rest unexplained. Here the sample has 2 million to 2.5 million clones; roughly 95% occur a single time. The ten largest account for around 0.13% of the sample. The sample taken for sequencing was naive CD4+ T cells sorted from blood. The sample's cell subset or site label is to be understood as: CD45RA+ positively selected. The receptors derive from a man aged 18 to 30 in good health.

This clone was seen a single time. The chain couples TRBV6-6 to TRBJ1-2; 11 positions agree with TRBD1. The CDR3 runs to 15 residues. Germline CDR1 is MNHNY and CDR2 is SVGAGI (reference sequence). The V and J ends lost 5 bases and 0 bases, in that order; junction bases with no gene match: 2. The CDR3 protein is CASSVGQGANYGYTF. In DNA, the CDR3 is TGTGCCAGCAGTGTGGGACAGGGGGCTAACTATGGCTACACCTTC.

J is TRBJ1-3 and V is TRBV10-3, with D tentatively TRBD1 (6 bases). V lost 5 bases to trimming and J lost 1 base, with 9 bases between them. Germline V lookup: CDR1 ENHRY, CDR2 SYGVKD. This CDR3 has 14 residues. The CDR3 here is CAISRTDSGNTIYF. The DNA of the CDR3 is TGTGCCATCAGTCGGACAGATTCTGGAAACACCATATATTTT.

This clone was detected only once. The J gene is TRBJ1-2, the V gene TRBV7-9; tentatively, D is TRBD1 (6 bases). With 5 bases removed from V and 1 base from J, the gap between germline ends came to 17 bases. CDR3 size: 16 residues. Germline-derived CDR1 and CDR2 are SEHNR and FQNEAQ (reference sequence). The CDR3 region is CASSPWWGARNYGYTF. The CDR3 DNA follows: TGTGCCAGCAGCCCCTGGTGGGGGGCGCGTAACTATGGCTACACCTTC.

This chain connects TRBV9 to TRBJ1-2; TRBD1 is a possible D gene (6 bases). The germline gives CDR1 SGDLS, CDR2 YYNGEE. Trimming took off 1 base at V and 4 bases at J, with 14 bases between the two ends. This CDR3 has 15 amino acids. CDR3: CASSVFGGLGYGYTF. The CDR3 coding sequence is TGTGCCAGCAGCGTATTCGGGGGGCTCGGCTATGGCTACACCTTC.

This clone has just one count. This chain links TRBV30 with TRBJ2-5; the D gene is possibly TRBD2 (6 bases). The CDR3 consists of 13 residues. Germline CDR1 GTSNPN, CDR2 SVGIG (reference sequence). V lost 2 bases and J lost 4, with 11 bases in between. The CDR3 loop is CAWSPGDGETQYF. The CDR3 nucleotides are TGTGCCTGGAGTCCGGGGGATGGAGAGACCCAGTACTTC.

In this sample, this clone turned up a few times. This sample includes further DNA sequences coding for the same CDR3. The CDR3 region is CASSPSGGSNQPQHF. In DNA form, the CDR3 reads TGTGCCAGCTCACCTTCTGGGGGAAGCAATCAGCCCCAGCATTTT. The gene calls are TRBV18 and TRBJ1-5, with D possibly TRBD1 on 5 matching bases. V lost 3 bases to trimming and J lost 1 base, with 10 bases between them. The CDR3 runs 15 residues. Germline V gene data show CDR1 as KGHSH and CDR2 as LQKENI.

The chain carries TRBV29-1 and TRBJ1-1; 8 bases are shared with TRBD1. The length of the CDR3 is 11 residues. Trimming removed 6 bases from V and 6 bases from J; junction bases left unmatched: 3. Germline CDR1 and CDR2: SQVTM and ANQGSEA. The CDR3 reads CSVTTGAEAFF. CDR3 sequence (DNA): TGCAGCGTGACGACAGGGGCTGAAGCTTTCTTT. Full variable domain (outside the CDR3, taken from reference TRBV29-1 and TRBJ1-1): SAVISQKPSRDICQRGTSLTIQCQVDSQVTMMFWYRQQPGQSLTLIATANQGSEATYESGFVIDKFPISRPNLTFSTLTVSNMSPEDSSIYLCSVTTGAEAFFGQGTRLTVV.

CDR3 DNA sequence: TGTGCCAGCAGCCGGGGGGAGGGGACCCAGTACTTC. This sequence encodes CASSRGEGTQYF. The chain carries TRBV6-5 and TRBJ2-5; 7 bases align to TRBD2. Unmatched junction bases numbered 5, after V lost 6 bases and J lost 7 bases. Germline assignment: CDR1 MNHEY and CDR2 SVGAGI. The length of the CDR3 is 12 residues.

This rearrangement joins TRBV10-1 to TRBJ2-5; D uncertain. The germline CDR1 and CDR2 sequences are WNHNN and SYGVQD (reference sequence). Between the trimmed V and J ends, which lost 8 bases and 3 bases, there was a span of 13 bases. The CDR3 has 13 residues. The CDR3 loop reads CASGPGGEETQYF. CDR3 sequence (DNA): TGCGCCAGCGGTCCCGGTGGGGAAGAGACCCAGTACTTC.

The rearrangement uses TRBV7-8 and TRBJ1-6; the D gene is possibly TRBD1 (6 bases). Germline V gene data show CDR1 as SGHVS and CDR2 as FQNEAQ. The CDR3 has 12 amino acids. Trimming left V 6 bases short and J 7 bases short, with 7 bases between. The CDR3 DNA follows: TGTGCCAGCAGTACAGGGAATTCACCCCTCCACTTT. Translation: CASSTGNSPLHF.

In its sample, this clone was seen once. The rearrangement joins TRBV27 to TRBJ2-7; D unresolved. The CDR3 contains 16 residues. With 5 bases removed from V and 1 base from J, the gap between germline ends came to 18 bases. In germline, CDR1 is MNHEY, CDR2 SMNVEV (reference sequence). For the CDR3, the DNA is TGTGCCAGCAGTATTGGAAAGCCCCCTAGGTCCTACGAGCAGTACTTC. Amino acids: CASSIGKPPRSYEQYF.

The gene calls are TRBV7-9 and TRBJ2-2, with 10 bases aligning to TRBD1. This CDR3 has 18 amino acids. Trimming cost V 5 bases and J 0 bases; bases outside gene matches: 9. From germline, CDR1 is SEHNR and CDR2 FQNEAQ (reference sequence). CDR3 nucleotide sequence: TGTGCCAGCAGCACGGGACAGGGGATAAATCCGAACACCGGGGAGCTGTTTTTT. It translates to CASSTGQGINPNTGELFF.

The rearrangement links TRBV7-9 to TRBJ2-1; D remains ambiguous. This CDR3 is built from 13 residues. The V and J ends lost 3 bases and 8 bases respectively, with 11 bases between them. Germline CDR1 reads SEHNR; CDR2 reads FQNEAQ (reference sequence). In DNA form, the CDR3 reads TGTGCCAGCAGCTTGAGCTGGGGTGATGAGCAGTTCTTC. Translating gives CASSLSWGDEQFF.

The J gene is TRBJ1-6, the V gene TRBV19, with D unclear. V was cut by 0 bases and J by 10 bases, with 10 bases left in between. The CDR3 is 14 residues long. CDR1 is LNHDA and CDR2 is SQIVND in the germline V gene (reference sequence). CDR3: CASSIEGAVSPLHF. In DNA form, the CDR3 reads TGTGCCAGTAGTATAGAAGGTGCGGTGTCACCCCTCCACTTT. The full variable domain, rest sourced from reference TRBV19 and TRBJ1-6, is DGGITQSPKYLFRKEGQNVTLSCEQNLNHDAMYWYRQDPGQGLRLIYYSQIVNDFQKGDIAEGYSVSREKKESFPLTVTSAQKNPTAFYLCASSIEGAVSPLHFGNGTRLTVT.

Comment on this clone: The same CDR3 is also encoded by other DNA sequences in this sample. This sequence joins TRBV11-2 and TRBJ2-7, with D possibly being TRBD2 (6 bases). Germline lookup yields CDR1 SGHAT and CDR2 FQNNGV. The V end lost 1 base, the J end lost 2 bases, and 12 bases lay between the germline ends. The length of the CDR3 is 15 residues. CDR3 nucleotides: TGTGCCAGCAGCTTAGGCCAGGGAGGACCCTACGAGCAGTACTTC. Amino acid sequence: CASSLGQGGPYEQYF.

The genes are TRBV30 and TRBJ1-6; D uncertain. Germline V gene lookup returns CDR1 GTSNPN and CDR2 SVGIG (reference sequence). The V gene lost 1 base and the J gene lost 8 bases, with 9 bases spanning the gap. The CDR3 has 13 amino acids. CDR3 DNA sequence: TGTGCCTGGAGTGGCTGGGTAGATTCACCCCTCCACTTT. Residues: CAWSGWVDSPLHF.

The chain combines TRBV23-1 with TRBJ1-6; D possibly corresponds to TRBD1 (6 bases). TRBV23-1 has ORF status, its function being uncertain. V was clipped by 8 bases and J by 10 bases, with 24 bases between them. The CDR3 has 16 residues. CDR3 amino acids: CASHPLPFRDISPLHF. The CDR3, as DNA: TGCGCCAGCCACCCCCTCCCGTTCCGGGACATATCACCCCTCCACTTT.

The V gene is TRBV4-1, the J gene TRBJ2-3, with 11 bases that match TRBD2. The V and J ends lost 6 bases and 5 bases, in that order; junction bases with no gene match: 4. Per germline, CDR1 MGHRA and CDR2 YSYEKL. The CDR3 consists of 14 residues. CDR3: CASRGLAGGDTQYF. The CDR3 coding sequence is TGCGCCAGCAGAGGGCTAGCGGGAGGAGATACGCAGTATTTT.

This clone was picked up one time. As DNA, the CDR3 is TGTGCCAGCAGCGCCAGGGCCCAAGCGGGAGAAAAACTGTTTTTT. Protein product: CASSARAQAGEKLFF. The chain links TRBV5-4 to TRBJ1-4; tentative D call: TRBD1 (5 bases). With 4 bases removed from V and 8 bases from J, the gap between germline ends came to 18 bases. The length of the CDR3 is 15 residues. Germline V CDR1 and CDR2: SGHNT, YYREEE (reference sequence).

The chain is built from TRBV5-6 and TRBJ1-6; D perhaps matches TRBD1 (6 bases). This CDR3 comprises 15 residues. The germline V gene has CDR1 SGHDT and CDR2 YYEEEE. V shed 1 base and J shed 7 bases, with 12 bases lying between them. CDR3 loop: CASSLTGRLNSPLHF. DNA for the CDR3: TGTGCCAGCAGCTTGACAGGGCGGCTCAATTCACCCCTCCACTTT.

The rearrangement joins TRBV6-6 to TRBJ2-3, with 8 bases that match TRBD2. V dropped 7 bases and J dropped 4; count of bases not matched to a gene: 7. The CDR3 totals 14 residues. Per the germline V gene, CDR1 is MNHNY and CDR2 is SVGAGI (reference sequence). CDR3 nucleotides: TGTGCCAGCATCCACGGGGGGGGGCCAGATACGCAGTATTTT. Translated: CASIHGGGPDTQYF.

The chain combines TRBV7-9 with TRBJ2-3; a weak D match, TRBD2 (7 bases). The V and J ends lost 5 bases and 2 bases respectively, with 20 bases between them. Per the germline V gene, CDR1 is SEHNR and CDR2 is FQNEAQ (reference sequence). The CDR3 covers 17 residues. The CDR3 DNA is TGTGCCAGCAGCCCAGAGGGTGGAGGGGGGGTCACAGATACGCAGTATTTT. Its protein product is CASSPEGGGGVTDTQYF.

Only one count was recorded for this clone. This sample includes further DNA sequences coding for the same CDR3. The rearrangement links TRBV7-9 to TRBJ1-6; D gene unclear. The CDR3 is 12 residues long. Germline loops: CDR1 SEHNR, CDR2 FQNEAQ (reference sequence). The germline V and J ends were trimmed by 6 bases and 7 bases, with 7 bases remaining between them. This CDR3 reads CASSLGNSPLHF. The CDR3 bases are TGTGCCAGCAGTCTCGGAAATTCACCCCTCCACTTT.

This clone was counted a single time. The chain couples TRBV6-5 to TRBJ2-7; D unclear. V lost 6 bases, J lost 3 bases, and 6 bases lay in between. CDR1 and CDR2 (germline): MNHEY, SVGAGI. There are 11 residues in the CDR3. The CDR3 is CASSTDYEQYF. The CDR3 coding sequence is TGTGCCAGCAGCACCGACTACGAGCAGTACTTC.

The table lists this clone with a few counts. The chain joins TRBV11-2 to TRBJ2-7, with 9 bases lining up with TRBD2. This CDR3 comprises 15 residues. V lost 4 bases and J lost 3; bases outside the gene matches: 7. Germline assignment: CDR1 SGHAT and CDR2 FQNNGV. This CDR3 reads CASSSHPSGDYEQYF. The DNA for the CDR3 is TGTGCCAGCAGCTCCCACCCTAGCGGGGACTACGAGCAGTACTTC.

A word on this clone: The sample contains more than one DNA sequence encoding this CDR3. This rearrangement joins TRBV28 to TRBJ1-5; 11 bases fit TRBD1. Trimming took 6 bases from V and 4 from J; bases not matched to a gene: 2. The CDR3 runs to 14 residues. CDR1 and CDR2 from the germline V gene are MDHEN and SYDVKM. The CDR3 protein is CASRGTGGNQPQHF. CDR3 nucleotide sequence: TGTGCCAGCAGGGGGACAGGGGGTAATCAGCCCCAGCATTTT.